The rows below give T cell receptor beta chains drawn from one sample of a study of a mutant IDH1 vaccine in newly diagnosed glioma. Generated by immunoSEQ multiplex PCR, the TCRdb table keeps only in-frame clones and is missing some. This table has roughly 38,000 clones, around 82% appearing once. The sequences come from PBMCs, collected from a glioma patient treated with radiotherapy, temozolomide or both. These receptors were taken from a man between 35 and 55 years old with glioma. Some clones in this sample may be carry-over from other donors' samples. Both conserved end residues are part of each CDR3. The D gene is left open where the match is weak. Only some rows state a clone size, as once, few, many or a class for expanded clones.

>TRBV10-1|TRBJ2-6|once|NA
TGCGCCAGCAGTGAGGCCGGCTCTGGGGCCAACGTCCTGACTTTC
CASSEAGSGANVLTF
>TRBV7-6|TRBJ2-7|NA|NA
TGTGCCAGCAGCTCAACGACGGGTTTTGGGGACGAGCAGTACTTC
CASSSTTGFGDEQYF
>TRBV6-5|TRBJ2-2|once|NA
TGTGCCAGCAACCCAGGGACGGTCAACACCGGGGAGCTGTTTTTT
CASNPGTVNTGELFF
>TRBV5-6|TRBJ1-1|once|NA
TGTGCCAGCAGCTGGGAGGGAGTCGCTTTCTTT
CASSWEGVAFF
>TRBV30|TRBJ1-1|NA|TRBD1
TGTGCCTGGAGTCGCTCCCGGACAGGGGGTAACACTGAAGCTTTCTTT
CAWSRSRTGGNTEAFF
>TRBV5-4|TRBJ1-1|few|NA
TGTGCCAGCATCCCCAGGGGCGGAGGTACTGAAGCTTTCTTT
CASIPRGGGTEAFF
>TRBV7-3|TRBJ1-1|few|NA
TGTGCCAGCAGCGCCGACAGAGCGAACACTGAAGCTTTCTTT
CASSADRANTEAFF
>TRBV19|TRBJ2-2|NA|TRBD1
TGTGCCAGTAGACCGGGACAGACCTTCACCGGGGAGCTGTTTTTT
CASRPGQTFTGELFF
>TRBV9|TRBJ2-5|NA|TRBD2
TGTGCCAGCAGCTCAAGTTCTGGGGGAGGGCAAGAGACCCAGTACTTC
CASSSSSGGGQETQYF
>TRBV28|TRBJ1-4|NA|NA
TGTGTTACGGGTCAGGGTCAGGAAAAACTGTTTTTT
CVTGQGQEKLFF
>TRBV6-5|TRBJ1-1|NA|NA
TGTGCCAGCAGGCTGAACACTGAAGCTTTCTTT
CASRLNTEAFF
>TRBV2|TRBJ2-1|NA|TRBD2
TGTGCCAGCAGTGGGGCGGGGGACCCTTACAATGAGCAGTTCTTC
CASSGAGDPYNEQFF
>TRBV28|TRBJ1-2|NA|TRBD1
TGTGCCAGCAGTTTACCGGGGGACAGGCCCTGGGGGGCCGATGGCTACACCTTC
CASSLPGDRPWGADGYTF